The TCR beta chain under discussion was sequenced for a study of cytomegalovirus exposure and HLA in healthy donors. PCR used 60 Vbeta primers and 13 Jbeta primers. The data were produced by immunoSEQ multiplex PCR, yet TCRdb's version contains in-frame clones alone and is incomplete. The sample gives about 150,000 clones, more than 80% of which show up once; 2.4% is in the top ten. The specimen was PBMCs. The TCR was taken from a male donor in good health and CMV-seronegative.

The CDR3 sequence is CASSQQPGTGVTDTQYF. CDR3 nucleotides: TGCGCCAGCAGCCAGCAACCCGGGACAGGGGTCACAGATACGCAGTATTTT. The chain uses TRBV4-3 and TRBJ2-3, with 10 nucleotides matching TRBD1. Germline V gene lookup returns CDR1 LGHNA and CDR2 YSLEER. V shed 3 bases, J shed 2 bases, and the junction held 8 bases outside the gene matches. There are 17 residues in the CDR3.